The clone carrying this T cell receptor beta chain was picked up many times. Trimming shortened V by 4 bases and J by 3 bases, and 11 bases separated the two germline ends. The CDR3 runs to 14 residues. CDR1 is ENHRY and CDR2 is SYGVKD in the germline V gene. Each CDR3 protein gets one entry after TCRdb re-called the 5' RACE reads with MiXCR. Counted here are about 240,000 distinct CDR3 sequences, 8.6% occurring once; the ten biggest clones make up under 7.5%. The sample comes from a study of CD8 T cells in ankylosing spondylitis. This sequence joins TRBV10-3 and TRBJ2-3, with D possibly matching TRBD1 (5 bases). The TCR comes from a male donor with ankylosing spondylitis or in good health (not recorded which). The sample was blood, either unsorted or a sorted T cell fraction (not recorded which). This CDR3 reads CAISVGQGTDTQYF. In DNA, the CDR3 is TGTGCCATCAGTGTTGGGCAGGGAACAGATACGCAGTATTTT.